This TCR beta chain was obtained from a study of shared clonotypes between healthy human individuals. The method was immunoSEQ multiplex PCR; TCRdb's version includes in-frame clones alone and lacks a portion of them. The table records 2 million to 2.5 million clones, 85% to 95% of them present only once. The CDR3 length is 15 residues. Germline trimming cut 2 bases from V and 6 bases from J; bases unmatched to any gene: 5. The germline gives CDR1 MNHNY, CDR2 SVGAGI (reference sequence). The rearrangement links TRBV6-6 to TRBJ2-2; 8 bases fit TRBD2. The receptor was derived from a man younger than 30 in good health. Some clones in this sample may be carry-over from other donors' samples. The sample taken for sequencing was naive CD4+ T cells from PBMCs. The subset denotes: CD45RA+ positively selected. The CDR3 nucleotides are TGTGCCAGCAGTTACACGGGACTAGGGGCCGGGGAGCTGTTTTTT. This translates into CASSYTGLGAGELFF.